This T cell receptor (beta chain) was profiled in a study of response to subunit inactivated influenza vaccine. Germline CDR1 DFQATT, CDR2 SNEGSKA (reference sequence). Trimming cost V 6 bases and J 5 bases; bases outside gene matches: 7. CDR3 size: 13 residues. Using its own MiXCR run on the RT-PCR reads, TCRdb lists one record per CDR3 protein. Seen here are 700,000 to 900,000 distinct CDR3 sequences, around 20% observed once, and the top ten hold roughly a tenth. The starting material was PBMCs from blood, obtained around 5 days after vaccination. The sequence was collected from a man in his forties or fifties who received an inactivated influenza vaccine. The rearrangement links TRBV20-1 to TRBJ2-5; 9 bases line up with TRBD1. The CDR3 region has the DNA TGCAGTGCCACGGACAGGGGAATGGAGACCCAGTACTTC. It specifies CSATDRGMETQYF.